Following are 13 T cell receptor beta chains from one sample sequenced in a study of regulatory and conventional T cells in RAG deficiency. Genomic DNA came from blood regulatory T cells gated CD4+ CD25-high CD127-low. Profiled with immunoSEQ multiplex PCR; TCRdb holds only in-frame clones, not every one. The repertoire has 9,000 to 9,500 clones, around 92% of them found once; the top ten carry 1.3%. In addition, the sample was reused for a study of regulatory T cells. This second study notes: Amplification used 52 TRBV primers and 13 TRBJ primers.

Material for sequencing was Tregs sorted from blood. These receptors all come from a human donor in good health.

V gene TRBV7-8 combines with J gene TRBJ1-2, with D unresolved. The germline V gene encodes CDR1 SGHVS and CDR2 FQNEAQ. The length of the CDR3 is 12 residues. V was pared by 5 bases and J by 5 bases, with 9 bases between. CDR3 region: CASSQIDYGYTF. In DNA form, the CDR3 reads TGTGCCAGCAGCCAAATAGATTATGGCTACACCTTC. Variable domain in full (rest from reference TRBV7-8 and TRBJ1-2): GAGVSQSPRYKVAKRGQDVALRCDPISGHVSLFWYQQALGQGPEFLTYFQNEAQLDKSGLPSDRFFAERPEGSVSTLKIQRTQQEDSAVYLCASSQIDYGYTFGSGTRLTVV.

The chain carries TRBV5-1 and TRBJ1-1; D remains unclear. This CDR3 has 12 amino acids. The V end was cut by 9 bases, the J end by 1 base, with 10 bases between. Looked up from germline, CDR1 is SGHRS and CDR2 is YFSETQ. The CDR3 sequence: CATKDPNTEAFF. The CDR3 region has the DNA TGCGCCACCAAGGACCCGAACACTGAAGCTTTCTTT.

This chain's CDR3 is CASSELDTIYGYTF. CDR3 sequence (DNA): TGCGCCAGCAGCGAGTTGGACACGATTTATGGCTACACCTTC. V gene TRBV5-1 combines with J gene TRBJ1-2, with TRBD1 as a possible D gene (5 bases). Trimming left V 4 bases short and J 5 bases short, with 15 bases between. Germline CDR1 and CDR2: SGHRS and YFSETQ. This CDR3 contains 14 residues.

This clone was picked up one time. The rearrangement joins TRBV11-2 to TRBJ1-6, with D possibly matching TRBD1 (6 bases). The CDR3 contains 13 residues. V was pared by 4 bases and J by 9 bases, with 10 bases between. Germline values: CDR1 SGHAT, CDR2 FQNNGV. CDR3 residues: CASSYREGSPLHF. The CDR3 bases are TGTGCCAGCAGCTACAGGGAGGGTTCACCCCTCCACTTT. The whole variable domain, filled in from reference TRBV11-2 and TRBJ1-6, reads EAGVAQSPRYKIIEKRQSVAFWCNPISGHATLYWYQQILGQGPKLLIQFQNNGVVDDSQLPKDRFSAERLKGVDSTLKIQPAKLEDSAVYLCASSYREGSPLHFGNGTRLTVT.

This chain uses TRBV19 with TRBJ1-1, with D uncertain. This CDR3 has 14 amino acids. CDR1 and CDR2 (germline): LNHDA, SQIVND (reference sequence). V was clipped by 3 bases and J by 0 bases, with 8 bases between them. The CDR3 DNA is TGTGCCAGTAGTATGCAAGTAGTGAACACTGAAGCTTTCTTT. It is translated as CASSMQVVNTEAFF.

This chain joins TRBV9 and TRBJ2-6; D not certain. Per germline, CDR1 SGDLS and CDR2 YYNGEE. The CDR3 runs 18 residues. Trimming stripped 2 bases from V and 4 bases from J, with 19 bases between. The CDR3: CASSVRTEFVRGANVLTF. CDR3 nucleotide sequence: TGTGCCAGCAGCGTCCGGACCGAGTTTGTGAGAGGGGCCAACGTCCTGACTTTC.

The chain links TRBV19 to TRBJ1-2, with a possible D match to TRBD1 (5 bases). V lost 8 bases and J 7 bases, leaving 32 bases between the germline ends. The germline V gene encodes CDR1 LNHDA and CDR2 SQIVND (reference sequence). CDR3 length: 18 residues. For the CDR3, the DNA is TGTGCCAGTGCATTTCTCACCGGGACCCCCGGTGGGTTGGGTGGCTACACCTTC. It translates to CASAFLTGTPGGLGGYTF. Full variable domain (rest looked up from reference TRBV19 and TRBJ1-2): DGGITQSPKYLFRKEGQNVTLSCEQNLNHDAMYWYRQDPGQGLRLIYYSQIVNDFQKGDIAEGYSVSREKKESFPLTVTSAQKNPTAFYLCASAFLTGTPGGLGGYTFGSGTRLTVV.

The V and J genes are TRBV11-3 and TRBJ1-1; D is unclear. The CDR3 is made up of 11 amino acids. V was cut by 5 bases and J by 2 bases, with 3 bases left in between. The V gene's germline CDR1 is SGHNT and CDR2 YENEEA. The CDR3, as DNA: TGTGCCAGCAGCCGAAACACTGAAGCTTTCTTT. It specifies CASSRNTEAFF.

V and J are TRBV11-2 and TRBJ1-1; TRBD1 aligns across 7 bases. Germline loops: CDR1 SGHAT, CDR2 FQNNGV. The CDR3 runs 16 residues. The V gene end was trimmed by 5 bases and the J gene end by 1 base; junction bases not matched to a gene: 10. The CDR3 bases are TGTGCCAGCAGCCTCCAGACAGGGACGGCGAACACTGAAGCTTTCTTT. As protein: CASSLQTGTANTEAFF.

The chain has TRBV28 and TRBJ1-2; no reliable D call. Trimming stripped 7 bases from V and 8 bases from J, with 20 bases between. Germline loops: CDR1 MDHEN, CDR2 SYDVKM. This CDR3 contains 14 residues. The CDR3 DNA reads TGTGCCAGCATGGTAGGCGGAGCTTTCTCAGGCTACACCTTC. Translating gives CASMVGGAFSGYTF.

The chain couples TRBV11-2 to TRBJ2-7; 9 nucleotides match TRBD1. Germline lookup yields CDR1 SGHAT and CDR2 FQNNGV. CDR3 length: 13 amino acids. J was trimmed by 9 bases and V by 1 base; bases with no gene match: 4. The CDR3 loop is CASSLGGTGMQYF. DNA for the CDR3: TGTGCCAGCAGCTTAGGCGGGACAGGGATGCAGTACTTC.

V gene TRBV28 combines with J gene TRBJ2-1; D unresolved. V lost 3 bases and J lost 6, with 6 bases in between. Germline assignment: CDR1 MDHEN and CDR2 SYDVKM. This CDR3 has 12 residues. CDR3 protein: CASSFIPNEQFF. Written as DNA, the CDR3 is TGTGCCAGCAGTTTCATCCCCAATGAGCAGTTCTTC.

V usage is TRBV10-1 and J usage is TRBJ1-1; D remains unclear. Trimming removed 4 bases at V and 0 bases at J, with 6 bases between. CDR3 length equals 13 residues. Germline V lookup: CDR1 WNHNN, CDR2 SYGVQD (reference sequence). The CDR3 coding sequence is TGCGCCAGCAGTGGGACGTTGAACACTGAAGCTTTCTTT. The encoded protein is CASSGTLNTEAFF.